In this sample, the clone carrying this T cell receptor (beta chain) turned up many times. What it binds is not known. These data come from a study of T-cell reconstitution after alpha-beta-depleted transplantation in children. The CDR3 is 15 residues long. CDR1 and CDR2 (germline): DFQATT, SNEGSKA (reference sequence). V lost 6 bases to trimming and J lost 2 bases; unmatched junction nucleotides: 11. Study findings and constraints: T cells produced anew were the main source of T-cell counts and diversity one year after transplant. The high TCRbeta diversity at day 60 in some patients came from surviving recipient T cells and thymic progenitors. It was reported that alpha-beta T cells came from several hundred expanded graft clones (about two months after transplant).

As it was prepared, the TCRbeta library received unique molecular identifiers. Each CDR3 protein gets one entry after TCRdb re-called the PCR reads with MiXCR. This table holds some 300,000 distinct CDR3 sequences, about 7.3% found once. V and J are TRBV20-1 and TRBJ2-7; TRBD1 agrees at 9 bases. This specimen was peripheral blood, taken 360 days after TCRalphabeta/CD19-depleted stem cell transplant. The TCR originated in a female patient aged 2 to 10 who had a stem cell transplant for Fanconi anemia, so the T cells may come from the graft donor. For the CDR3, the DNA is TGCAGTGCGCGGACAAGGGACAGGGTTCCCTACGAGCAGTACTTC. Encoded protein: CSARTRDRVPYEQYF.